This T cell receptor (beta chain) was found in a study of cytomegalovirus exposure and HLA in healthy donors. At the level of the study: The roughly 100 million unique TCR beta sequences, from around 200 million T cells, were found by an earlier analysis.

The CDR3 consists of 12 residues. With 5 bases removed from V and 9 bases from J, the gap between germline ends came to 11 bases. In germline, CDR1 is MGHDK, CDR2 SYGVNS. The PCR made use of 60 Vbeta and 13 Jbeta primers. Clones were sequenced by immunoSEQ multiplex PCR, and TCRdb holds only the in-frame ones, with some missing. In the table there are over 150,000 clones, roughly 76% of which are singletons. This receptor was taken from a human donor in good health. Sample: PBMCs. The chain combines TRBV25-1 with TRBJ2-1; D is ambiguous. CDR3 residues: CASSLVDSEQFF. For the CDR3, the DNA is TGTGCCAGCAGTCTGGTAGACTCTGAGCAGTTCTTC.